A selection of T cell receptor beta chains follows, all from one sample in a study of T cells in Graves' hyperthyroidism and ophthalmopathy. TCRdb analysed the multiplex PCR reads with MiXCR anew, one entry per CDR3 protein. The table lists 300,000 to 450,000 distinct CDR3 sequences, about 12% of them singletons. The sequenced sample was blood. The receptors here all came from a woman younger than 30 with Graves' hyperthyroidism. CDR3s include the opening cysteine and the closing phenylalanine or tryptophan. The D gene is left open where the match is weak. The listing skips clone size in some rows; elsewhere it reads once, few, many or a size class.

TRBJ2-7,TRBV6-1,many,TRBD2,TGTGCCAGCAGGCTCCGGACTAGCGCCACCTACGAGCAGTACTTC,CASRLRTSATYEQYF
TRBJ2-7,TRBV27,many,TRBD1,TGTGCCAGCAGTCTGGACAGGGTGAACTACGAGCAGTACTTC,CASSLDRVNYEQYF
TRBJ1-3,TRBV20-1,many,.,TGCAGTGCTAGAGACCCCCAGGAAGGGTTCGGAAACACCATATATTTT,CSARDPQEGFGNTIYF
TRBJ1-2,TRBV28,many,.,TGTGCCAGCACCGAGGAGGGGAAGCTTGGCTACACCTTC,CASTEEGKLGYTF
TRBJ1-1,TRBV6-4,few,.,TGTGCCAGCAGTGAAGTAGGAGGGGGTGGCACTGAAGCTTTCTTT,CASSEVGGGGTEAFF
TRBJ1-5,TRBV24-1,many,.,TGTGCCACCAGTGATGACAATATCAGGCCCCAGCATTTT,CATSDDNIRPQHF
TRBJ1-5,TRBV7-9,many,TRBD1,TGTGCCAGCAGCTTGGCAACAGGGGATCAGCCCCAGCATTTT,CASSLATGDQPQHF
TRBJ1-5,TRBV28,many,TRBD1,TGTGCCAGCAGTCCCCTCGACAGGGACAATCAGCCCCAGCATTTT,CASSPLDRDNQPQHF
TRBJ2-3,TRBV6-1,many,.,TGTGCCAGCAGCAGGGACACTTTCATAGATACGCAGTATTTT,CASSRDTFIDTQYF
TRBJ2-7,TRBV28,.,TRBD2,TGTGCCAGCAGTTTCCTTCTACCGGGACTACCGGTCGGGGAGCAGTACTTC,CASSFLLPGLPVGEQYF
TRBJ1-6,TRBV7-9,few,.,TGTGCCAGCAGCCTGTCGGCCTCTTCACCCCTCCACTTT,CASSLSASSPLHF
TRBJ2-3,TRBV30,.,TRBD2,TGTGCCTGCAGAGCGACTAGCGGGAGGACAGATACGCAGTATTTT,CACRATSGRTDTQYF
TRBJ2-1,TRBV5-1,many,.,TGCGCCAGCAGCTCCGGGGGGGAGGGGGCCGACAATGAGCAGTTCTTC,CASSSGGEGADNEQFF
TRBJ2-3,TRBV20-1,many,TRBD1,TGCAGTGCTAGCTGGCAGGGGGTTTCGGATACGCAGTATTTT,CSASWQGVSDTQYF
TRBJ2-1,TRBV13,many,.,TGTGCCAGCAGCTTCCGGGTAGGGTCCTACAATGAGCAGTTCTTC,CASSFRVGSYNEQFF
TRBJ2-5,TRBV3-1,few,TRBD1,TGTGCCAGCAGCCAAGACCCCCGGGACAGGCAGGGGAGTTACTTC,CASSQDPRDRQGSYF
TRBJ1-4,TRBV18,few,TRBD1,TGTGCCAGCTCAGTCCACAGGGGAGATAATGAAAAACTGTTTTTT,CASSVHRGDNEKLFF
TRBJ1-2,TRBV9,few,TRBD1,TGTGCCAGCAGCACGGCAGGGGGAGACTATGGCTACACCTTC,CASSTAGGDYGYTF
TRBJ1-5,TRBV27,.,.,TGTGCCAGCAGCGAAAATGCTAGCGGACAGAAGATTCATAGCAATCAGCCCCAGCATTTT,CASSENASGQKIHSNQPQHF
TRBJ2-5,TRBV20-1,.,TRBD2,TGCAGTGCTAGAGTCACTAGCGGATTCCAAGAGACCCAGTACTTC,CSARVTSGFQETQYF
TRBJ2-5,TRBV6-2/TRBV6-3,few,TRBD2,TGTGCCAGCAGCAAGCGGGAGGGGGTAGAGACCCAGTACTTC,CASSKREGVETQYF
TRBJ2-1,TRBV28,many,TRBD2,TGTGCCAGCAGTTTAACTGGACTAGCGGGAGATTGGGAGCAGTTCTTC,CASSLTGLAGDWEQFF
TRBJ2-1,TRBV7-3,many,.,TGTGCCAGCAGCTTAACGCAGGCCAGCTCCTACAATGAGCAGTTCTTC,CASSLTQASSYNEQFF
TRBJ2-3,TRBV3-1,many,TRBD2,TGTGCCAGCAGCCAAGTAGGGCTAGCGGTAGGCACAGATACGCAGTATTTT,CASSQVGLAVGTDTQYF
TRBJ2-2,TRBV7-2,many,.,TGTGCCAGCAGCCTGGGAGCGGCTACCGGGGAGCTGTTTTTT,CASSLGAATGELFF
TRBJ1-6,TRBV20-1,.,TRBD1,TGCAGTGTTAGTCGGGACAGCTTCTCCTATAATTCACCCCTCCACTTT,CSVSRDSFSYNSPLHF
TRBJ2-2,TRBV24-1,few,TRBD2,TGTGCCACCACTGGCGGGGGGGCGGGCACCGGGGAGCTGTTTTTT,CATTGGGAGTGELFF